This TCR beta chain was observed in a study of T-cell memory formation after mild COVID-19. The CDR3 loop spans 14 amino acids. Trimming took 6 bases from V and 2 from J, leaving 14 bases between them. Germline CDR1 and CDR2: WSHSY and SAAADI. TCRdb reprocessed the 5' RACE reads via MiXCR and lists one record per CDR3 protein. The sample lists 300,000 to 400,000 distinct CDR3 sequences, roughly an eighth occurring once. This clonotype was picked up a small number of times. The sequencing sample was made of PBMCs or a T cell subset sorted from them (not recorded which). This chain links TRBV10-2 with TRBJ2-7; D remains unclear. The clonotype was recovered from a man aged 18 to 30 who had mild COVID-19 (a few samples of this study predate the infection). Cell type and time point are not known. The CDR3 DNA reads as TGCGCCAGCAGGTCCGCTCGGGTCCCCTACGAGCAGTACTTC. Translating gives CASRSARVPYEQYF.